A single T cell receptor beta chain is shown here with its context. Its antigen is currently not known. It has no much larger one-base neighbor in the sample; base qualities were not kept. The time point tag for this specimen amounts to: cycle 2 day 1 (C2D1) of nivolumab. Every trial patient had relapsed after autologous stem cell transplantation, and cohorts A, B and C differed in prior brentuximab vedotin exposure. The trial cohort comprised more than 55 patients with relapsed/refractory classical Hodgkin lymphoma whose best overall responses were complete response, partial response or progressive disease. Single-agent nivolumab was administered to trial patients in the multi-cohort phase II CheckMate 205 trial. An independent review committee assessed best overall response by applying the 2007 International Working Group response criteria. PBMCs from the trial were collected at three points: immediately before nivolumab initiation (C1D1), and during therapy at cycle 2 day 1 and cycle 4 day 1. Peripheral blood was collected in 8 mL Vacutainer Cell Preparation Tubes, from which PBMCs were isolated by centrifugation and then cryopreserved.

Genomic DNA was extracted with the Qiagen DNeasy kit from unsorted PBMCs and from negatively selected CD4+ and CD8+ fractions. TCR beta CDR3 regions were amplified by immunoSEQ multiplex PCR using primers annealing to V and J segments. A synthetic immune receptor repertoire was used to minimize amplification bias, and any residual bias was removed computationally once sequencing was done. Concerning the study's data processing: Custom Python scripts were used to quantify repertoire diversity as the Shannon entropy index. The unsorted, CD4+ and CD8+ repertoires were each analyzed separately, with the exception of combined analyses, where CD4+ and CD8+ sequences were merged in silico. A clone counted as expanded when the clone's frequency after treatment rose at least 2-fold relative to C1D1, and clones undetected at baseline were given a pseudocount of 0.5. Singleton clones were defined as clones with 0 or 1 copy at C1D1, and non-singleton clones were defined as clones with 2 or more copies. By matching protein sequences in sorted samples from the same patient, clones expanded in unsorted samples were annotated as CD4+, CD8+ or unknown. Wilcoxon tests were applied to paired samples to test diversity changes from C1D1 to C4D1. TCRdb stores this immuneACCESS table with in-frame sequences only. Part of the clones is absent; in the studies checked, under half of the shortfall reflects unresolved V genes, and no reason is known for the rest. The V and J calls and the clone size are those of that table, but D and trimming were determined from the DNA. The sample table records 100,000 or so clones; roughly 91% of these occur just once. The ten top clones hold around 7% of the sample.

Counted from cysteine to phenylalanine, this CDR3 has 13 amino acids. The CDR3 DNA has 39 bases and is translated from base 1. The trim is 3 bases for V and 8 bases for J, with a gap of 13 bases between the germline ends. CDR1 MDHEN and CDR2 SYDVKM are derived from the germline V gene. The data are from a study of PD-1 blockade in classical Hodgkin lymphoma (dated by TCRdb to 2018 to 2020). For context, the study as a whole: Nivolumab dosing was 3 mg/kg intravenously every 2 weeks, continuing until either disease progression or unacceptable toxicity. The study used CyTOF and TCR beta sequencing to define a peripheral blood immune signature of response to PD-1 blockade in classical Hodgkin lymphoma.

The full study reports these points: Only a single clinical trial cohort was studied, and what caused the repertoire differences, possibly disease activity or prior therapy, remained undefined. CD4+ but not CD8+ TCR diversity rose significantly by C4D1 (p=0.0027 vs p=0.16), most apparent in complete responders (p=0.02). Among trial patients, those achieving complete response had baseline diversity similar to that of newly diagnosed patients, while diversity was significantly lower in partial responders and progressors. Patients starting nivolumab less than 1 year after ASCT had lower diversity and were excluded from later analyses to avoid confounding by immune reconstitution. Baseline TCR diversity was reported to be lower in newly diagnosed patients than in healthy donors and to be lower still in relapsed/refractory patients.

The sequencing here drew on peripheral blood mononuclear cells (PBMCs), taken before the second cycle of nivolumab. This TCR derives from a human donor with classical Hodgkin lymphoma. The chain is assembled from TRBV28 and TRBJ1-2; there is no confident call for the D gene. The sequenced DNA: TGTGCCAGCAGTTTGGGGATGGGTTTAGGCTACACCTTC. This is translated as CASSLGMGLGYTF.